Listed below are T cell receptor beta chains from one sample, sequenced in a study of T cells after yellow fever vaccination. MiXCR, applied by TCRdb to the 5' RACE reads, yields one record per CDR3 protein. Of about 46,000 distinct CDR3 sequences in the sample, 5.5% to 8% were seen once. The sample was PBMCs, either bulk or a sorted T-cell subset (CD4+, CD8+, memory, or dextramer-sorted; not recorded which), taken 45 days after the yellow fever booster vaccination. The origin of the receptors is a man aged 25 to 40 who received the YFV17D yellow fever vaccine. Both conserved end residues are part of each CDR3. Each record gives: CDR3 length, J gene, D gene, V gene, clone size, CDR3 protein, CDR3 DNA. D genes are given only for firm matches. Only part of the rows carry a size: once, few, many, or a class if the clone is expanded.

>14|TRBJ2-3|-|TRBV9|many
CASSLQTYTDTQYF
TGTGCCAGCAGCCTTCAGACTTATACAGATACGCAGTATTTT
>14|TRBJ2-7|TRBD2|TRBV20-1|few
CSASGGASSYEQYF
TGCAGTGCTAGCGGGGGGGCGAGCTCCTACGAGCAGTACTTC
>13|TRBJ2-3|-|TRBV14|few
CASNGFSTDTQYF
TGTGCCAGCAACGGCTTCAGCACAGATACGCAGTATTTT
>14|TRBJ1-1|-|TRBV7-2|many
CASSLWTVLTEAFF
TGTGCCAGCAGCCTCTGGACGGTGCTCACTGAAGCTTTCTTT
>15|TRBJ2-3|-|TRBV30|few
CAWSVLIRSTDTQYF
TGTGCCTGGAGTGTACTAATTAGATCCACAGATACGCAGTATTTT
>14|TRBJ1-1|-|TRBV6-5|-
CASRGGGWDTEAFF
TGTGCCAGCAGAGGGGGGGGGTGGGACACTGAAGCTTTCTTT
>14|TRBJ1-4|-|TRBV29-1|many
CSVEDRGAGKKLFF
TGCAGCGTTGAAGATCGAGGGGCCGGGAAAAAACTGTTTTTT
>15|TRBJ1-1|TRBD1|TRBV4-2|many
CASSPDRAGGTEAFF
TGTGCCAGCAGCCCGGACAGGGCCGGTGGTACTGAAGCTTTCTTT
>14|TRBJ2-7|-|TRBV5-1|-
CASSLGTYRSEQYF
TGCGCCAGCAGCTTGGGGACCTACCGGAGCGAGCAGTACTTC
>12|TRBJ2-1|-|TRBV2|many
CASSESGDEQFF
TGTGCCAGCAGTGAATCGGGGGATGAGCAGTTCTTC
>17|TRBJ2-1|TRBD1|TRBV6-2/TRBV6-3|-
CASSFRTGPPPYNEQFF
TGTGCCAGCAGTTTTCGGACAGGGCCCCCGCCCTACAATGAGCAGTTCTTC
>13|TRBJ1-1|-|TRBV6-2/TRBV6-3|-
CASSYGAGTEAFF
TGTGCCAGCAGTTATGGTGCTGGCACTGAAGCTTTCTTT
>19|TRBJ2-1|TRBD2|TRBV29-1|many
CSTEFGGLAAPAPYNEQFF
TGCAGCACGGAGTTCGGAGGACTAGCGGCCCCAGCTCCCTACAATGAGCAGTTCTTC
>15|TRBJ2-5|TRBD2|TRBV9|many
CASSVGSSGQETQYF
TGTGCCAGCAGCGTAGGATCTAGCGGGCAAGAGACCCAGTACTTC
>17|TRBJ2-2|-|TRBV4-3|-
CASSHLKTGRNTGELFF
TGCGCCAGCAGCCACCTTAAGACAGGCCGGAACACCGGGGAGCTGTTTTTT
>12|TRBJ2-7|-|TRBV7-2|-
CASSQSRGEQYF
TGTGCCAGCAGCCAATCGCGGGGAGAGCAGTACTTC
>16|TRBJ1-3|-|TRBV14|few
CASSSTGSYSGNTIYF
TGTGCCAGCAGTTCCACGGGATCTTACTCTGGAAACACCATATATTTT
>14|TRBJ2-7|TRBD1|TRBV9|many
CASSVGRTGSEQYF
TGTGCCAGCAGTGTAGGGAGGACAGGGAGCGAGCAGTACTTC
>12|TRBJ2-7|-|TRBV28|many
CASSYGSYEQYF
TGTGCCAGCAGTTACGGATCCTACGAGCAGTACTTC